Listed here are 18 T cell receptor beta chains from one sample, sequenced in a study of T-cell memory formation after mild COVID-19. TCRdb re-analysed the 5' RACE reads in MiXCR, keeping a single row per CDR3 protein. The table includes about 360,000 distinct CDR3 sequences, around 15% detected once. Sequencing was carried out using PBMCs or a T cell subset sorted from them (not recorded which). These receptors originate from a man between 18 and 29 years old who had mild COVID-19 (a few samples of this study predate the infection). Cell type and time point are not known.

This clonotype was observed a few times. A much bigger clone sits one base away, suggesting this may be a read error. This chain uses TRBV6-2 or TRBV6-3 with TRBJ1-5; TRBD1 matches at 11 bases. V shed 8 bases and J 3 bases; nucleotides not matched to a gene: 3. The germline gives CDR1 MNHEY, CDR2 SVGEGT. This CDR3 has 14 residues. The CDR3, as DNA: TGTGCCAGCGGGGGACAGGGGGACAATCAGCCCCAGCATTTT. As protein: CASGGQGDNQPQHF.

In its sample, this clonotype was seen a few times. The chain recombines TRBV7-6 with TRBJ2-7; TRBD2 might be the D (6 bases). The V end was cut by 3 bases, the J end by 7 bases, with 13 bases between. Germline loops: CDR1 SGHVS, CDR2 FNYEAQ. The CDR3 spans 13 residues. CDR3 amino acids: CASSFGRAGEQYV. The CDR3 DNA is TGTGCCAGCAGCTTCGGACGGGCGGGGGAGCAGTACGTC.

The chain couples TRBV20-1 to TRBJ2-2; D uncertain. The CDR3 has 14 residues. Germline CDR1 reads DFQATT; CDR2 reads SNEGSKA (reference sequence). Trimming removed 3 bases at V and 1 base at J, with 9 bases between. CDR3 loop: CSASERLNTGELFF. CDR3 nucleotides: TGCAGTGCTAGTGAAAGATTGAACACCGGGGAGCTGTTTTTT.

This clonotype occurred a few times. V and J are TRBV19 and TRBJ1-2; possibly TRBD1 for D (6 bases). Germline V gives CDR1 LNHDA, CDR2 SQIVND (reference sequence). V was trimmed by 6 bases and J by 5 bases, leaving 16 bases between them. The CDR3 has 14 amino acids. The CDR3 spells CASRIRQDEYGYTF. CDR3 coding DNA: TGTGCCAGTAGAATCCGACAGGACGAGTATGGCTACACCTTC.

This clonotype was counted a few times. V is TRBV12-3 or TRBV12-4 and J is TRBJ1-5; TRBD1 aligns across 12 bases. The CDR3 loop spans 16 amino acids. V gave up 3 bases and J gave up 7 bases; unmatched junction bases: 7. The CDR3 nucleotides read TGTGCCAGCAGTTTCTCCCGGGGGACAGGGGGCCAGCCCCAGCATTTT. It codes for CASSFSRGTGGQPQHF.

The CDR3 spells CASSLALQGGGYTF. As DNA, the CDR3 is TGTGCCAGCAGCTTAGCTCTCCAGGGTGGCGGCTACACCTTC. The rearrangement uses TRBV7-2 and TRBJ1-2, with D tentatively TRBD1 (5 bases). V lost 0 bases, J lost 8 bases, and 13 bases lay in between. The CDR3 is 14 amino acids. Per the germline V gene, CDR1 is SGHTA and CDR2 is FQGNSA.

The CDR3 loop reads CASSQDRRGGSDTQYF. The CDR3 nucleotides read TGTGCCAGCAGCCAAGATAGGCGGGGAGGTTCGGATACGCAGTATTTT. This chain joins TRBV4-2 and TRBJ2-3; D possibly corresponds to TRBD2 (6 bases). CDR3 length: 16 amino acids. Germline values: CDR1 LGHNA, CDR2 YNFKEQ. V gave up 0 bases and J gave up 6 bases, with 16 bases separating them.

This rearrangement joins TRBV6-2 or TRBV6-3 to TRBJ1-1; 7 nucleotides line up with TRBD1. The length of the CDR3 is 14 residues. Germline values: CDR1 MNHEY, CDR2 SVGEGT. Unmatched junction bases numbered 13, after V lost 5 bases and J lost 10 bases. The CDR3: CASSEDRELVLAFF. The CDR3 DNA is TGTGCCAGCAGTGAAGACAGGGAGCTCGTCCTAGCTTTCTTT.

This clonotype was observed a few times. This chain connects TRBV5-1 to TRBJ1-5; no definite D call. CDR1 is SGHRS and CDR2 is YFSETQ in the germline V gene. The CDR3 spans 15 residues. The ends were cut back, 1 base at V and 7 bases at J, with 15 bases in the middle. CDR3 nucleotide sequence: TGCGCCAGCAGCTTGAGCGCGGGGATAGGGCAGCCCCAGCATTTT. Translating gives CASSLSAGIGQPQHF.

This clonotype has a handful of counts. The chain couples TRBV20-1 to TRBJ1-2; no firm D call. This CDR3 spans 13 amino acids. The V and J ends lost 3 bases and 8 bases respectively, with 16 bases between them. Germline CDR1 is DFQATT and CDR2 is SNEGSKA (reference sequence). DNA for the CDR3: TGCAGTGCTAGTAGTGTACCCCTGGAGGGCTACACCTTC. It is translated as CSASSVPLEGYTF.

The V call is TRBV5-1, the J call TRBJ1-3; D call uncertain. The ends were cut back, 1 base at V and 0 bases at J, with 8 bases in the middle. The CDR3 contains 15 residues. Germline CDR1 reads SGHRS; CDR2 reads YFSETQ. The CDR3 DNA follows: TGCGCCAGCAGCTTGAGTAGTAGCTCTGGAAACACCATATATTTT. Translated: CASSLSSSSGNTIYF.

Remarks on this clonotype: A single base separates this from a much larger clone, so it may be a read error. The rearrangement links TRBV24-1 to TRBJ2-1, with unresolved D. Between the trimmed V and J ends, which lost 6 bases and 0 bases, there was a span of 2 bases. The CDR3 spans 12 residues. Looked up from germline, CDR1 is KGHDR and CDR2 is SFDVKD. The CDR3 region has the DNA TGTGCCACCAGTAGCTCCTACAATGAGCAGTTCTTC. Translated: CATSSSYNEQFF.

CDR3 in DNA: TGTGCCAGCAGCTCGCCCGGGACTAGCTCGAATGAGCAGTTCTTC. It translates to CASSSPGTSSNEQFF. V is TRBV7-2 and J is TRBJ2-1, with 9 bases aligning to TRBD2. Germline V gene data show CDR1 as SGHTA and CDR2 as FQGNSA. Germline trimming cut 4 bases from V and 7 bases from J; bases unmatched to any gene: 8. The CDR3 totals 15 residues.

In its sample, this clonotype was seen a few times. CDR3 protein: CASSQDLRGYTF. CDR3 in DNA: TGTGCCAGCAGCCAAGATCTTCGGGGCTACACCTTC. The chain recombines TRBV14 with TRBJ1-2; D is unclear. The CDR3 extends over 12 amino acids. Germline loops: CDR1 SGHDN, CDR2 FVKESK. Between the trimmed V and J ends, which lost 0 bases and 8 bases, there was a span of 7 bases.

The chain combines TRBV13 with TRBJ1-4; TRBD1 matches at 9 bases. The CDR3 totals 15 residues. Germline CDR1 reads PRHDT; CDR2 reads FYEKMQ (reference sequence). V lost 5 bases and J lost 8; bases outside the gene matches: 9. In DNA, the CDR3 is TGTGCCAGCAGCAAGGACAGGGGTTCGGGAGAAAAACTGTTTTTT. It codes for CASSKDRGSGEKLFF.

The chain joins TRBV7-2 to TRBJ1-3; TRBD1 matches at 9 bases. J gave up 4 bases and V 4 bases, and 5 bases lay outside the gene matches. CDR1 is SGHTA and CDR2 is FQGNSA in the germline V gene. The CDR3 is 15 residues long. CDR3 region: CASSYGQGRGNTIYF. As DNA, the CDR3 is TGTGCCAGCAGCTACGGACAGGGGCGCGGAAACACCATATATTTT.

V usage is TRBV6-5 and J usage is TRBJ1-1; D gene unclear. CDR3 length equals 15 residues. Germline-derived CDR1 and CDR2 are MNHEY and SVGAGI. V dropped 3 bases and J dropped 2 bases, with 13 bases sitting between them. The CDR3 region has the DNA TGTGCCAGCAGTTATTCAACAGCCTCCAACACTGAAGCTTTCTTT. Its protein product is CASSYSTASNTEAFF.

This clonotype was found a few times. V and J are TRBV18 and TRBJ1-1; 8 nucleotides match TRBD1. CDR3 length: 14 amino acids. Germline values: CDR1 KGHSH, CDR2 LQKENI. V was clipped by 5 bases and J by 5 bases; unmatched bases: 7. In DNA, the CDR3 is TGTGCCAGCTCAGCTGACAGGGGTAGGACTGAAGCTTTCTTT. Translated, it gives CASSADRGRTEAFF.